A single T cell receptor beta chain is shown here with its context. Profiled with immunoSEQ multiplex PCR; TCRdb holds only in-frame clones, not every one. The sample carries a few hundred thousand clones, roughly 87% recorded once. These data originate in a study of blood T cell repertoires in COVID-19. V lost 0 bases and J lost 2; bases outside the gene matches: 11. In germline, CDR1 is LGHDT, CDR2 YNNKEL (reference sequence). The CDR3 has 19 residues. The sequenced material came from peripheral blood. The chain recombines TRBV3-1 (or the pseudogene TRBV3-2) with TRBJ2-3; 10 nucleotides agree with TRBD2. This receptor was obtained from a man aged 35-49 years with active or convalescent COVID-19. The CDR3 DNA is TGTGCCAGCAGCCAAGATGATGGGCTAGCGGGGGCCCCCACAGATACGCAGTATTTT. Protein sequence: CASSQDDGLAGAPTDTQYF.